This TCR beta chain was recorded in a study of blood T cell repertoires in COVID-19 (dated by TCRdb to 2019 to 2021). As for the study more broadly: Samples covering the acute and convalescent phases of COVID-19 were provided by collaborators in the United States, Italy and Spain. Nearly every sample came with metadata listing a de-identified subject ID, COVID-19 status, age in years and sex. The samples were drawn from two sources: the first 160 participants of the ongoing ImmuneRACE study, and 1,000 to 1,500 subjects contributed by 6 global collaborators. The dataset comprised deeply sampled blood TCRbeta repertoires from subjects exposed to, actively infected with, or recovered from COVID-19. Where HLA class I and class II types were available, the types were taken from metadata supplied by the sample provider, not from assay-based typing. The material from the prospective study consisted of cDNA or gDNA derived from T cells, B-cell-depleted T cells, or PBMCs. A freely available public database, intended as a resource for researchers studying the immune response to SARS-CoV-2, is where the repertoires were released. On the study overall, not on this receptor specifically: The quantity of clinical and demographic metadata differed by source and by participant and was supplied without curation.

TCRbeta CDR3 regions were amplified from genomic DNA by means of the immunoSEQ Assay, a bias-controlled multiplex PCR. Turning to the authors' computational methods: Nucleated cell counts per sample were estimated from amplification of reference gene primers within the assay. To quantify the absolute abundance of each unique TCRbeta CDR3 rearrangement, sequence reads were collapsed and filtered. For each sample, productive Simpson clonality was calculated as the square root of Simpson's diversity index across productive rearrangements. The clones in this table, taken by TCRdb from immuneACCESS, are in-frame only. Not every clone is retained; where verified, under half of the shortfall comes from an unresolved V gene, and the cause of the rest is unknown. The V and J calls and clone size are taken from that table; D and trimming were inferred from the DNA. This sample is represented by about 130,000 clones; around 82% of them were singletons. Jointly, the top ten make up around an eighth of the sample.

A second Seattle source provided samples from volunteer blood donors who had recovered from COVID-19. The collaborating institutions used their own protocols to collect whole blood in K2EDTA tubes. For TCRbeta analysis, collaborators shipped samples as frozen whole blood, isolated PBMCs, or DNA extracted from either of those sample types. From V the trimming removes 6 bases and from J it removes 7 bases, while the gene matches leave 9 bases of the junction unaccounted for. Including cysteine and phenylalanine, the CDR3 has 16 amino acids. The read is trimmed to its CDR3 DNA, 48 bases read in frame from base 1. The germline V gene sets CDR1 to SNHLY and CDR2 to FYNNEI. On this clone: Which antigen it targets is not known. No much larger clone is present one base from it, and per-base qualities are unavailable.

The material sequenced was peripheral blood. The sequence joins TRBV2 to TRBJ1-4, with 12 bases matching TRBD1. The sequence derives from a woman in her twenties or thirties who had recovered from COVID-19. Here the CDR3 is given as CASSKGQGARFEKLFF. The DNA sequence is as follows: TGTGCCAGCAGCAAGGGACAGGGGGCGCGATTTGAAAAACTGTTTTTT.